Listed below are T cell receptor beta chains from one sample, sequenced in a study of blood T cells in healthy people across ages. TCRdb analysed the 5' RACE reads with MiXCR anew, one entry per CDR3 protein. The data show approximately 700,000 distinct CDR3 sequences, less than 40% seen once. Material for sequencing was blood. Receptor source: a woman of 80 years or more in good health. CDR3s include the opening cysteine and the closing phenylalanine or tryptophan. Each record gives: V gene, J gene, D gene, clone size, CDR3 DNA, CDR3 protein. The D gene is left open where the match is weak. Not every row has a clone size; where given, it reads once, few, many or a size class.

>TRBV12-3/TRBV12-4|TRBJ2-3|NA|NA
TGTGCCAGCAGTTTAGACAACACAGATGCGCAGTATTTT
CASSLDNTDAQYF
>TRBV6-2/TRBV6-3|TRBJ1-5|NA|many
TGTGCCAGCGTCTTCGGGGGGCCGGGCAATCAGCCCCAGCATTTT
CASVFGGPGNQPQHF
>TRBV7-2|TRBJ2-5|NA|NA
TGTGCCAGCAGCACGACTATACAAGAGACCCAGTACTTC
CASSTTIQETQYF
>TRBV4-2|TRBJ1-2|NA|many
TGTGCCAGCAGCCAAGTAATCGCTAACTATGGCTACACCTTC
CASSQVIANYGYTF
>TRBV7-9|TRBJ1-1|NA|NA
TGTGCCAGCAGCTCCCGTAGTAGGGGCACAGACACTGAAGCTTTCTTT
CASSSRSRGTDTEAFF
>TRBV3-1|TRBJ2-7|NA|NA
TGTGCCAGCAGCCAAGATGTAGGGTCCAAGTACGAGCAGTACTTC
CASSQDVGSKYEQYF
>TRBV27|TRBJ1-4|NA|NA
TGTGCCAGCAGATATGACCGGGGAGCAACTAATGAAGAACTGTTTTTT
CASRYDRGATNEELFF
>TRBV12-3/TRBV12-4|TRBJ2-2|NA|NA
TGTGCCAGCAGTTTTACCGGCGGGGAGCTGTTTTTT
CASSFTGGELFF
>TRBV27|TRBJ2-5|TRBD2|NA
TGTGCCAGCAGTTCCGTAGCGGGGTCACAAGAGACCCAGTACTTC
CASSSVAGSQETQYF
>TRBV14|TRBJ2-1|NA|NA
TGTGCCAGCAGCCTCAACAGACCGGGAGAGCAGTTCTTC
CASSLNRPGEQFF
>TRBV18|TRBJ1-6|NA|NA
TGTGCCAGCTCACCACTTCCGCCAGAAAGTCCCCTCCACTTT
CASSPLPPESPLHF
>TRBV28|TRBJ1-2|NA|many
TGTGCCAGCAGTTTGGTTGCGGGGGCATCAAATGGCTACACCTTC
CASSLVAGASNGYTF
>TRBV5-5|TRBJ1-4|NA|NA
TGTGCCAGCAGCTTGGGGCAGGTTAATGAAAAACTGTTTTTT
CASSLGQVNEKLFF
>TRBV20-1|TRBJ2-7|NA|NA
TGCAGTGCTAGAGATTCCCGGAAGGAGGGCGAGCAGTACTTC
CSARDSRKEGEQYF